These 14 T cell receptor beta chains originate from one sample sequenced in a study of blood T cells in healthy people across ages. Alongside a J-beta primer mix, a sample-barcoded 5' primer served in a second PCR lasting 7 to 11 cycles. TCRdb fed the 5' RACE reads into MiXCR, producing one record per CDR3 protein. The sample includes more than 800,000 distinct CDR3 sequences, 29% of them seen just once. The sample consisted of blood. These receptors were taken from a woman of 80 years or more in good health.

The gene calls are TRBV14 and TRBJ2-3; the match to TRBD2 covers 9 bases. The CDR3 length is 16 residues. J gave up 3 bases and V 4 bases, and 8 bases lay outside the gene matches. Germline loops: CDR1 SGHDN, CDR2 FVKESK. CDR3 sequence reads: CASSPTMRGGTDTQYF. Written as DNA, the CDR3 is TGTGCCAGCAGCCCGACTATGCGGGGGGGAACAGATACGCAGTATTTT.

This clonotype was seen repeatedly, ten times or more. V is TRBV12-3 or TRBV12-4 and J is TRBJ1-2, with 11 bases aligning to TRBD1. Trimming cost V 6 bases and J 5 bases; bases outside gene matches: 11. The CDR3 extends over 16 amino acids. The CDR3 here is CASSRRTGGSPYGYTF. The CDR3 DNA is TGTGCCAGCAGCCGCCGGACAGGGGGCAGTCCGTATGGCTACACCTTC.

This clonotype was seen many times. The rearrangement uses TRBV3-1 and TRBJ2-1; 8 bases fit TRBD2. Germline loops: CDR1 LGHDT, CDR2 YNNKEL (reference sequence). This CDR3 has 16 amino acids. V shed 2 bases, J shed 5 bases, and the junction held 8 bases outside the gene matches. This chain's CDR3 is CASSQLVAGGHNEQFF. CDR3 DNA: TGTGCCAGCAGCCAATTAGTGGCGGGGGGTCACAATGAGCAGTTCTTC.

In its sample, this clonotype was seen many times. The chain links TRBV20-1 to TRBJ1-2; D unresolved. Trimming took 6 bases from V and 2 from J, leaving 13 bases between them. The germline V gene has CDR1 DFQATT and CDR2 SNEGSKA (reference sequence). CDR3 length: 13 amino acids. The CDR3 region has the DNA TGCAGTGCCCAGTATGGGTTAAACTATGGCTACACCTTC. Encoded protein: CSAQYGLNYGYTF.

V and J are TRBV27 and TRBJ1-2; TRBD1 might be the D (5 bases). Trimming removed 2 bases at V and 1 base at J, with 11 bases between. The CDR3 extends over 15 amino acids. Germline lookup yields CDR1 MNHEY and CDR2 SMNVEV (reference sequence). The CDR3 loop is CASSLRWGGNYGYTF. The CDR3, as DNA: TGTGCCAGCAGTTTACGGTGGGGGGGTAACTATGGCTACACCTTC.

In regard to this clonotype: An end of the junction does not agree with germline; a read error may underlie this. The chain links TRBV20-1 to TRBJ1-1; no reliable D call. This CDR3 has 14 residues. Germline values: CDR1 DFQATT, CDR2 SNEGSKA (reference sequence). CDR3 sequence (DNA): TGCAGTGCTATAAGCGGCCGACTGAACGCTGAAGCTTTCTTT. The encoded protein is CSAISGRLNAEAFF.

As regards this clonotype: A much more abundant neighbour one base away suggests this may be a read error. The rearrangement uses TRBV7-9 and TRBJ2-1; D gene unclear. The length of the CDR3 is 12 residues. The germline gives CDR1 SEHNR, CDR2 FQNEAQ (reference sequence). V lost 5 bases to trimming and J lost 13 bases, with 15 bases between them. This chain's CDR3 is CASSPSPDPQFF. CDR3 bases: TGTGCCAGCAGCCCTTCGCCGGACCCACAGTTCTTC.

A remark on this clonotype: One end of the junction varies from germline; a read error may be responsible. The V and J genes are TRBV7-9 and TRBJ2-3; D possibly corresponds to TRBD2 (6 bases). Germline V gene data show CDR1 as SEHNR and CDR2 as FQNEAQ (reference sequence). The CDR3 is 15 amino acids. Written as DNA, the CDR3 is TGTGCCAGCAGCTCCCGACTAGAAAGTACAGATACGCGGTATTTT. Its protein product is CASSSRLESTDTRYF.

This clonotype was observed many times. Written as DNA, the CDR3 is TGTGCCAGCAGACTTCAAGACAGGGGTGAAGAGCAGTTCTTC. Its translation: CASRLQDRGEEQFF. This sequence joins TRBV6-6 and TRBJ2-1; 8 bases align to TRBD1. This CDR3 spans 14 amino acids. Germline assignment: CDR1 MNHNY and CDR2 SVGAGI (reference sequence). With 6 bases clipped from V and 10 bases from J, the junction kept 11 bases outside the gene matches.

The table lists this clonotype with many counts. This sequence joins TRBV6-5 and TRBJ1-4; D remains ambiguous. This CDR3 spans 15 amino acids. Per the germline V gene, CDR1 is MNHEY and CDR2 is SVGAGI. Trimming took 0 bases from V and 4 from J, leaving 9 bases between them. CDR3 DNA sequence: TGTGCCAGCAGTTACTCGGGTCTGCTTAATGAAAAACTGTTTTTT. The encoded protein is CASSYSGLLNEKLFF.

Remarks on this clonotype: One base away lies a much larger clone, so this may be a sequencing read error. The chain employs TRBV6-5 and TRBJ1-6; D is ambiguous. The CDR3 runs 15 residues. Looked up from germline, CDR1 is MNHEY and CDR2 is SVGAGI. CDR3 bases: TGTGCCAGCAGGTCTGTTAGCTCCTATAGTTCACCCCTCCACTTT. Translating it yields CASRSVSSYSSPLHF.

V gene TRBV11-3 combines with J gene TRBJ2-1, with TRBD1 as a possible D gene (5 bases). Germline CDR1 is SGHNT and CDR2 is YENEEA. V was shortened by 3 bases and J by 7 bases, with 10 bases between the two germline ends. The CDR3 sequence is 13 residues long. The CDR3 is CASSFSRANEQFF. The CDR3 nucleotides are TGTGCCAGCAGCTTTTCCAGGGCTAATGAGCAGTTCTTC.

The chain recombines TRBV25-1 with TRBJ1-4, with D perhaps matching TRBD1 (5 bases). Trimming stripped 4 bases from V and 6 bases from J, with 24 bases between. The CDR3 spans 18 residues. CDR1 is MGHDK and CDR2 is SYGVNS in the germline V gene. In DNA, the CDR3 is TGTGCCAGCAGTGTTCCCCGGGGGTCGGGCAGGCGGGATGAAAAACTGTTTTTT. Translated: CASSVPRGSGRRDEKLFF.

This clonotype was found many times. The V gene is TRBV20-1, the J gene TRBJ2-3, with 8 bases matching TRBD1. Germline assignment: CDR1 DFQATT and CDR2 SNEGSKA (reference sequence). CDR3 length equals 16 residues. With 8 bases clipped from V and 6 bases from J, the junction kept 19 bases outside the gene matches. The CDR3 protein is CSPQTDRDRSSDTQYF. The CDR3 DNA is TGCAGTCCCCAAACCGACCGGGACAGGTCCTCGGATACGCAGTATTTT.